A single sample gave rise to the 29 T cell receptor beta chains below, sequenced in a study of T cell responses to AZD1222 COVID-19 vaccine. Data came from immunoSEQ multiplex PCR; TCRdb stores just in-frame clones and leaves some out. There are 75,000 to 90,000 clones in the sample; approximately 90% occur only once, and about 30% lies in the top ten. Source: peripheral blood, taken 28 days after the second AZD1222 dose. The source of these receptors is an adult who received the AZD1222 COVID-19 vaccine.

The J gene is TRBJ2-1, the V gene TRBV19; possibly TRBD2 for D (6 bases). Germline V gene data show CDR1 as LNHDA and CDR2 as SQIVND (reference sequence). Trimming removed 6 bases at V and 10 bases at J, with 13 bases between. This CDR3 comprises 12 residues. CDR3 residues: CASSRGTAEQFF. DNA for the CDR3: TGTGCCAGTAGCCGCGGGACCGCAGAGCAGTTCTTC.

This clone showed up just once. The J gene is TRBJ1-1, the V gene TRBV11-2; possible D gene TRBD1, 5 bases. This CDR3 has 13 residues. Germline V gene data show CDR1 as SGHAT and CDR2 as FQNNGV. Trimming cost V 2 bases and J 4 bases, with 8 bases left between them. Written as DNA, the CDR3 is TGTGCCAGCAGCTTAAGGAGGGGCACTGAAGCTTTCTTT. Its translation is CASSLRRGTEAFF.

CDR3 amino acids: CASSLGAGPSTDTQYF. The CDR3 region has the DNA TGTGCCAGCAGCTTAGGTGCAGGGCCTAGCACAGATACGCAGTATTTT. The chain recombines TRBV7-9 with TRBJ2-3, with D possibly being TRBD1 (5 bases). Germline values: CDR1 SEHNR, CDR2 FQNEAQ (reference sequence). The CDR3 spans 16 residues. Trimming pared 1 base from V and 0 bases from J, leaving 11 bases between.

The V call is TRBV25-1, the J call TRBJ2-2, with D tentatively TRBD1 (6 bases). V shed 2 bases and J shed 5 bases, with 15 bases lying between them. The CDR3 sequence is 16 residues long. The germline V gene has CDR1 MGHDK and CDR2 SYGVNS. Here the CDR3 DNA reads TGTGCCAGCAGTGAAACCGCAGGGGCCGCGACCGGGGAGCTGTTTTTT. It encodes CASSETAGAATGELFF.

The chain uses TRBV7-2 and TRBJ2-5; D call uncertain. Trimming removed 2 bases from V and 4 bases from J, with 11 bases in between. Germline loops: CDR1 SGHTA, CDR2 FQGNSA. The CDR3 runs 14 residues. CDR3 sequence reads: CASSLSRLSETQYF. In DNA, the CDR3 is TGTGCCAGCAGCTTAAGCCGGCTATCAGAGACCCAGTACTTC.

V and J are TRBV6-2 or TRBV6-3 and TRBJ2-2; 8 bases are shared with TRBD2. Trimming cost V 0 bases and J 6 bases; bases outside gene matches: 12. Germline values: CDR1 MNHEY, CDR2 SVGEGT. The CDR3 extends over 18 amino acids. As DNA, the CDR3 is TGTGCCAGCAGTTACTCGATTAGGTCGGGAGGGTTCCCCGGGGAGCTGTTTTTT. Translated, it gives CASSYSIRSGGFPGELFF.

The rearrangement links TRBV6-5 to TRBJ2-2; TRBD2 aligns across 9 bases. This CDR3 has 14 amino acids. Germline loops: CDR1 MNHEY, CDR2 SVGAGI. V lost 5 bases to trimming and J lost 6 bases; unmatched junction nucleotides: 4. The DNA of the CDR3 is TGTGCCAGCAGTCCAGCGGGAGGAGCCGGGGAGCTGTTTTTT. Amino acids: CASSPAGGAGELFF.

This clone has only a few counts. CDR3 amino acids: CASSDRDTGELFF. DNA for the CDR3: TGTGCCAGCAGTGACAGGGACACCGGGGAGCTGTTTTTT. The chain carries TRBV6-1 and TRBJ2-2; perhaps TRBD1 as D (5 bases). This CDR3 has 13 amino acids. The germline V and J ends were trimmed by 3 bases and 3 bases, with 5 bases remaining between them. Germline V gene data show CDR1 as MNHNS and CDR2 as SASEGT.

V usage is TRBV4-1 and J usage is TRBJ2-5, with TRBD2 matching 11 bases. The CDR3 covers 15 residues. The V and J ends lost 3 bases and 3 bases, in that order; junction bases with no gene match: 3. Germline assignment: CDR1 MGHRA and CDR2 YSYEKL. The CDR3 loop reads CASSQTGLAEETQYF. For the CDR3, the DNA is TGCGCCAGCAGCCAGACGGGACTAGCGGAAGAGACCCAGTACTTC.

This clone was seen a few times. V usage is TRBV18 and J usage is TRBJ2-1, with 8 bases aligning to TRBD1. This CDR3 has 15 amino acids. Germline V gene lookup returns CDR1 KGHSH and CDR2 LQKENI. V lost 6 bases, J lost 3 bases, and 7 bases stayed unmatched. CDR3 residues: CASSSGQGFYNEQFF. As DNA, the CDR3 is TGTGCCAGCTCGTCCGGACAGGGATTCTACAATGAGCAGTTCTTC.

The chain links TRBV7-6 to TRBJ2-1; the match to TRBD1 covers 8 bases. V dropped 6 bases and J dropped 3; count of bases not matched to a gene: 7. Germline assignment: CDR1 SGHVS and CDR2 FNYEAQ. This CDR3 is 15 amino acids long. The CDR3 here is CASSRAGGGYNEQFF. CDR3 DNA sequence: TGTGCCAGCAGTCGGGCAGGGGGCGGCTACAATGAGCAGTTCTTC.

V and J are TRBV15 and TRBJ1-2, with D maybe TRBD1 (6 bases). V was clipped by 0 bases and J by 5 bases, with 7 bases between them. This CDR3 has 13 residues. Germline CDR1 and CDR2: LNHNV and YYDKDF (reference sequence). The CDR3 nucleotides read TGTGCCACCAGCAGAGATGGACAGTATGGCTACACCTTC. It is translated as CATSRDGQYGYTF.

CDR3 nucleotide sequence: TGTGCCAGCCGGGACCTCAATCAGCCCCAGCATTTT. Amino acids: CASRDLNQPQHF. The rearrangement joins TRBV19 to TRBJ1-5, with D perhaps TRBD1 (5 bases). The CDR3 spans 12 residues. Per the germline V gene, CDR1 is LNHDA and CDR2 is SQIVND (reference sequence). Trimming removed 9 bases from V and 3 bases from J, with 9 bases in between. Using reference TRBV19 and TRBJ1-5 for the parts outside the CDR3, the full variable domain is DGGITQSPKYLFRKEGQNVTLSCEQNLNHDAMYWYRQDPGQGLRLIYYSQIVNDFQKGDIAEGYSVSREKKESFPLTVTSAQKNPTAFYLCASRDLNQPQHFGDGTRLSIL.

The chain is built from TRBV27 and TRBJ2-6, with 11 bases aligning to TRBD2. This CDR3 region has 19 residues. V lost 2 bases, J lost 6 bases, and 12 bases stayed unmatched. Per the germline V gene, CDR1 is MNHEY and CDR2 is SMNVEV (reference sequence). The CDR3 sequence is CASSLTGLAGGPVANVLTF. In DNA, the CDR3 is TGTGCCAGCAGTTTAACCGGGCTAGCGGGAGGTCCGGTGGCCAACGTCCTGACTTTC.

CDR3 loop: CASQLPGSTLAKNIQYF. CDR3 nucleotides: TGTGCCAGCCAGCTACCGGGTTCTACACTAGCCAAAAACATTCAGTACTTC. The chain has TRBV28 and TRBJ2-4; no clear D gene. V was clipped by 8 bases and J by 0 bases, with 20 bases between them. Germline CDR1 is MDHEN and CDR2 is SYDVKM. CDR3 length equals 17 residues. Variable domain in full (rest from reference TRBV28 and TRBJ2-4): DVKVTQSSRYLVKRTGEKVFLECVQDMDHENMFWYRQDPGLGLRLIYFSYDVKMKEKGDIPEGYSVSREKKERFSLILESASTNQTSMYLCASQLPGSTLAKNIQYFGAGTRLSVL.

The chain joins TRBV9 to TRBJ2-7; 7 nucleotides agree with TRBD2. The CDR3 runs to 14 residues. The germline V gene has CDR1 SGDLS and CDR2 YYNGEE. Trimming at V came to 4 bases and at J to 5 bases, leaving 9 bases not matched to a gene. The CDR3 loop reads CASSPRTRGNEQYF. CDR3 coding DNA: TGTGCCAGCAGCCCACGGACTAGAGGGAACGAGCAGTACTTC.

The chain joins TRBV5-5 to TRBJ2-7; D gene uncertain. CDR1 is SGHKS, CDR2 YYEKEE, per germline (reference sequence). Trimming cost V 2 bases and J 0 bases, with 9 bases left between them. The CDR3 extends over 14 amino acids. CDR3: CASSLHQSSYEQYF. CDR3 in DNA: TGTGCCAGCAGCTTACATCAGAGCTCCTACGAGCAGTACTTC. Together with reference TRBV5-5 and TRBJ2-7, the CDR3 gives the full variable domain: DAGVTQSPTHLIKTRGQQVTLRCSPISGHKSVSWYQQVLGQGPQFIFQYYEKEERGRGNFPDRFSARQFPNYSSELNVNALLLGDSALYLCASSLHQSSYEQYFGPGTRLTVT.

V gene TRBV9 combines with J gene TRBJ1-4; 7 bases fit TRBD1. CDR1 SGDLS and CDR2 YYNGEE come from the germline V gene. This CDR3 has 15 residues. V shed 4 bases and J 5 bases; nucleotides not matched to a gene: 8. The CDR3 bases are TGTGCCAGCAGCCTACAGGACAGGATGAATGAAAAACTGTTTTTT. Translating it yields CASSLQDRMNEKLFF.

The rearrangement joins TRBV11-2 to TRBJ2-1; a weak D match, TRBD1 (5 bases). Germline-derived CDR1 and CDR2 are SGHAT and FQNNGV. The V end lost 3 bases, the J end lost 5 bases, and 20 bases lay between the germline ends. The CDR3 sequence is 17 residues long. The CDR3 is CASSFQYRLAFDNEQFF. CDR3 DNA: TGTGCCAGCAGCTTTCAATACAGGTTAGCCTTTGACAATGAGCAGTTCTTC.

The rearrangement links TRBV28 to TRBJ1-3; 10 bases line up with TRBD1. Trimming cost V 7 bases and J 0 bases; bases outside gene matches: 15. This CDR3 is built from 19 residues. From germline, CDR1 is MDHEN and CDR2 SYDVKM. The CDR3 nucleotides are TGTGCCAGCACCATTGGGGGGGGACAGGGGTTAGCCTCTGGAAACACCATATATTTT. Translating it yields CASTIGGGQGLASGNTIYF.

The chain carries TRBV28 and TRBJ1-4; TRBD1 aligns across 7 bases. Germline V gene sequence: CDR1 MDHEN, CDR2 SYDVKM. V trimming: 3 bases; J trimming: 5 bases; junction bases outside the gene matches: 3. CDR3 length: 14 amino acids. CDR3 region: CASSFRTGNEKLFF. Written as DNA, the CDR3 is TGTGCCAGCAGTTTTCGGACAGGAAATGAAAAACTGTTTTTT.

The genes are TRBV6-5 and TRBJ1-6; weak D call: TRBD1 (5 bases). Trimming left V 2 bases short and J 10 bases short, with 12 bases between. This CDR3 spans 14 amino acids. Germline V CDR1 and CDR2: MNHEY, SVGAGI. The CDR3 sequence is CASSYIQGYSPLHF. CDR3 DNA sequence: TGTGCCAGCAGTTACATCCAGGGTTACTCACCCCTCCACTTT.

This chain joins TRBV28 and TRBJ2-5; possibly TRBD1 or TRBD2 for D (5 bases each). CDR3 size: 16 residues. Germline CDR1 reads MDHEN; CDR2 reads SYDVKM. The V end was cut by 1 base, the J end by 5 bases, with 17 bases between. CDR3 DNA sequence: TGTGCCAGCAGTTTATTGACTTATCGGGGCGGGGAGACCCAGTACTTC. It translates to CASSLLTYRGGETQYF.

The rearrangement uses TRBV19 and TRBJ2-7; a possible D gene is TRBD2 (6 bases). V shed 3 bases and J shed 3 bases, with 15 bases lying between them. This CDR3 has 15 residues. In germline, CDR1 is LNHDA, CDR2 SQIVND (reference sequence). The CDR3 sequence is CASSMSGSAGYEQYF. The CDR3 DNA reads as TGTGCCAGTAGTATGAGCGGGTCGGCTGGCTACGAGCAGTACTTC.

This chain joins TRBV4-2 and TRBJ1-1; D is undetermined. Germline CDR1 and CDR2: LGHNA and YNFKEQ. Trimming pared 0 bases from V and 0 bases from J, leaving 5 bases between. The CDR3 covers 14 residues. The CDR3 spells CASSQDRMNTEAFF. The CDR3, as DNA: TGTGCCAGCAGCCAAGACAGGATGAACACTGAAGCTTTCTTT.

CDR3 sequence (DNA): TGTGCCATCAGTGAGTCGAAAGGGACAGCCTACGAGCAGTACTTC. Amino acid sequence: CAISESKGTAYEQYF. J is TRBJ2-7 and V is TRBV10-3, with TRBD1 identical over 7 bases. There are 15 residues in the CDR3. The V segment lost 0 bases and the J segment 2 bases; nucleotides outside the gene matches: 4. CDR1 ENHRY and CDR2 SYGVKD come from the germline V gene.

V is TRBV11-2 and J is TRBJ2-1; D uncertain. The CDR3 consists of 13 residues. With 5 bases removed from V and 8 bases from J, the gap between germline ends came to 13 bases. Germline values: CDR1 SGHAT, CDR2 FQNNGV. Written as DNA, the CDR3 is TGTGCCAGCAGCCATTCTAGTATTCATGAGCAGTTCTTC. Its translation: CASSHSSIHEQFF.

The CDR3 DNA reads TGTGCAAGTCGCTTAGTTACGGGAGGGCCTGACAATGAGCAGTTCTTC. This encodes CASRLVTGGPDNEQFF. The V gene is TRBV12-2, the J gene TRBJ2-1; the D call TRBD2 from the table was never checked on the DNA. TRBV12-2 is flagged as a pseudogene. The CDR3 has 16 amino acids.

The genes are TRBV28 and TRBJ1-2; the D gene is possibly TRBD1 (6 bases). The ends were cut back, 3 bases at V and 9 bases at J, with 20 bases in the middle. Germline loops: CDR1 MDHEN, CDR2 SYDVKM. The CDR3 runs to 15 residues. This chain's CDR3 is CASSLPGPGGASYTF. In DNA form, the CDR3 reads TGTGCCAGCAGTTTGCCCGGCCCCGGGGGGGCTAGCTACACCTTC.